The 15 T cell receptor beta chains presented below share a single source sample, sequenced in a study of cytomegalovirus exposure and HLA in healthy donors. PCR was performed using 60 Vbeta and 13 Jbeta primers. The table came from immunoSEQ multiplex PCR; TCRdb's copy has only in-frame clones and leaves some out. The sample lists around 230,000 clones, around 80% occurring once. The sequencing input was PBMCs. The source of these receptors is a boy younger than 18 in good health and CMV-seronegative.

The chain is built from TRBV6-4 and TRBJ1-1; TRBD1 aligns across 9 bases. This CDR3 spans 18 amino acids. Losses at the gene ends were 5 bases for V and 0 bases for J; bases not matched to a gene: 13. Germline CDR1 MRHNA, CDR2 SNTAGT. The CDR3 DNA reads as TGTGCCAGCAGTCGTACAGGGGGCGCCGTGAGAATGAACACTGAAGCTTTCTTT. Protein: CASSRTGGAVRMNTEAFF.

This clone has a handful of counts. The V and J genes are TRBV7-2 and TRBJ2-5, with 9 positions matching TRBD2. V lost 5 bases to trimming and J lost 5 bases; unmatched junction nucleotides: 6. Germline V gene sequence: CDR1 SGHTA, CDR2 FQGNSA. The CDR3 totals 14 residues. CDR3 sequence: CASSLSGSWETQYF. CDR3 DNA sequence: TGTGCCAGCAGCCTTAGCGGGAGCTGGGAGACCCAGTACTTC.

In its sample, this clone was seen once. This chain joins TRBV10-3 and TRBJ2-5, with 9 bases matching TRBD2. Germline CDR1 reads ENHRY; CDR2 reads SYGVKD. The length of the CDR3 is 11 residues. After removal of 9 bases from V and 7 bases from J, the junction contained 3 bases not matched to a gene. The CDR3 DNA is TGTGCCATTCGCGGGGGGGGGACCCAGTACTTC. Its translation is CAIRGGGTQYF.

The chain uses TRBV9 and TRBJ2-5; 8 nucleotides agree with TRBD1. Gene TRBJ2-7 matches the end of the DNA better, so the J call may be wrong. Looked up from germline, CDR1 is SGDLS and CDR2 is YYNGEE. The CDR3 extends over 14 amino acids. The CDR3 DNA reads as TGTGCCAGCAGCCCCGGACAGGGAGACTACGAGCAGTACTTC. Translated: CASSPGQGDYEQYF.

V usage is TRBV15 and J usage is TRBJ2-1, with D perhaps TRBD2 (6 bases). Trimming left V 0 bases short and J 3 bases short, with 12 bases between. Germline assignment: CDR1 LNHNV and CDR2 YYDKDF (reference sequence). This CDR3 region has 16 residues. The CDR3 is CATSRDDGGYYNEQFF. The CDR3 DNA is TGTGCCACCAGCAGAGATGACGGGGGTTACTACAATGAGCAGTTCTTC.

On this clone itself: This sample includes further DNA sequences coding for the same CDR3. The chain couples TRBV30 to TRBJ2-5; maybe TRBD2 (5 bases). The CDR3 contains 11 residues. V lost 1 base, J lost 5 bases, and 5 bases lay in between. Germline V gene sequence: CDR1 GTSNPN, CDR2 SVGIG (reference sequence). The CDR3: CAWSGGETQYF. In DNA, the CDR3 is TGTGCCTGGAGTGGAGGGGAGACCCAGTACTTC.

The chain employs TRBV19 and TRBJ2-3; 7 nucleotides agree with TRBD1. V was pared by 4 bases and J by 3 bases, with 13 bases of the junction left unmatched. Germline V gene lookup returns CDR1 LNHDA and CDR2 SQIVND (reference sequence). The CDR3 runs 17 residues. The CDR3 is CASSTWSLGGGTDTQYF. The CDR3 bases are TGTGCCAGTAGTACCTGGAGTTTAGGGGGCGGGACAGATACGCAGTATTTT.

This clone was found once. CDR3 DNA sequence: TGTGCCAGTATGGTTGGAGGGGTCGGTGGGGCCCAGCATTTT. Amino acids: CASMVGGVGGAQHF. The chain employs TRBV19 and TRBJ1-5, with D perhaps matching TRBD1 (5 bases). V was trimmed by 7 bases and J by 11 bases, leaving 21 bases between them. CDR1 is LNHDA, CDR2 SQIVND, per germline (reference sequence). This CDR3 region has 14 residues.

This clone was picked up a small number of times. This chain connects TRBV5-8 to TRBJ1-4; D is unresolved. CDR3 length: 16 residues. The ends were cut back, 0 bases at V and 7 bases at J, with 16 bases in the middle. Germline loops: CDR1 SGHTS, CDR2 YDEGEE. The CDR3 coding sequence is TGTGCCAGCAGCTTGGGGCTAGGAGTTGTTTCTGAAAAACTGTTTTTT. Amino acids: CASSLGLGVVSEKLFF.

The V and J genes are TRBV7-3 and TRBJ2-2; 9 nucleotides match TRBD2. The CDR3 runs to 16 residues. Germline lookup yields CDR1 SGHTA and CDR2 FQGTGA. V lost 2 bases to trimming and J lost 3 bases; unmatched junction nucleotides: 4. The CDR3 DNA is TGTGCCAGCAGCTTACTGGCGGGGGGGCACACCGGGGAGCTGTTTTTT. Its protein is CASSLLAGGHTGELFF.

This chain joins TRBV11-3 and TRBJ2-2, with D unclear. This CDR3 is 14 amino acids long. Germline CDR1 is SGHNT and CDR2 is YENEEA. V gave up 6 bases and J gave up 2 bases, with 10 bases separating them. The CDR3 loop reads CASSLPGNTGELFF. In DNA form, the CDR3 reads TGTGCCAGCAGTTTGCCAGGAAACACCGGGGAGCTGTTTTTT.

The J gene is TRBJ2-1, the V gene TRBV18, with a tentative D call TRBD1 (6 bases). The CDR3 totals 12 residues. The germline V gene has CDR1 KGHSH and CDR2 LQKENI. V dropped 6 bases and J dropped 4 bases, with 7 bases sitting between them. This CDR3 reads CASSQGYNEQFF. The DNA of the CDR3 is TGTGCCAGCTCGCAGGGGTACAATGAGCAGTTCTTC.

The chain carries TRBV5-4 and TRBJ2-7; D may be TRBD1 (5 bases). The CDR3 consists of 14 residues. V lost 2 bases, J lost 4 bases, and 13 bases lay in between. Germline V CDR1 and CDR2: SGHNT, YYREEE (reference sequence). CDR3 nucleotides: TGTGCCAGCAGCTTTAAGAGACAGTCTTACGAGCAGTACTTC. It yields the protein CASSFKRQSYEQYF.

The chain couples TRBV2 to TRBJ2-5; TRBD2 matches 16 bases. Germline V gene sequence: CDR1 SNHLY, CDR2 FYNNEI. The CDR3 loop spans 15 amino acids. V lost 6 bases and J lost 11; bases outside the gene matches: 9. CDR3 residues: CASRRGLAGGREQYF. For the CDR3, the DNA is TGTGCCAGCAGAAGGGGACTAGCGGGGGGGCGTGAGCAGTACTTC.

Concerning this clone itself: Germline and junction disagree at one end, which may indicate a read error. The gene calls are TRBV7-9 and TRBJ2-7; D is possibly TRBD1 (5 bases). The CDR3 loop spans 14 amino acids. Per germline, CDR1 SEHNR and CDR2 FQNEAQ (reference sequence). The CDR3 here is CSSSTQGNVYEQYF. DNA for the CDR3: TGTTCCAGCAGCACGCAGGGTAACGTGTACGAGCAGTACTTC.